This is a list of T cell receptor beta chains from one sample in a study of blood T cell repertoires in COVID-19. Data came from immunoSEQ multiplex PCR; TCRdb stores just in-frame clones and leaves some out. The sample contains about 120,000 clones, roughly 87% of which appear only once. The sample comprised peripheral blood. These receptors originate from a man at least 80 years old with acute or convalescent COVID-19. Both conserved end residues are trimmed from each CDR3. A clone size is listed for some rows: how often the clone was seen (once, few, many), or a class if it is expanded.

clone size	V gene	J gene	CDR3 protein
NA	TRBV9	TRBJ2-1	ASSGGGEAYNEQF
NA	TRBV7-3	TRBJ2-1	ASSLRDGYNEQF
once	TRBV3-1/TRBV3-2	TRBJ2-7	ASSQGTGGEQY
NA	TRBV5-1	TRBJ1-5	ASSLQGGSNQPQH
NA	TRBV5-1	TRBJ2-7	ASSGTGGGYEQY
NA	TRBV3-1/TRBV3-2	TRBJ1-2	ASSPSWGQGVGGYT
NA	TRBV3-1/TRBV3-2	TRBJ1-4	ASSLRGGRKEKLF
once	TRBV5-1	TRBJ1-2	ASSRGQGPYGYT
few	TRBV12-5	TRBJ1-1	ASGLSGDTEAF
once	TRBV24-1	TRBJ2-2	AAEEANTGELF
NA	TRBV2	TRBJ1-1	ASRTDQGTEAF
NA	TRBV28	TRBJ2-7	ASSSAQGSGRAGEQY
NA	TRBV5-1	TRBJ2-3	ASSLRGLAGTDTQY
NA	TRBV7-3	TRBJ1-2	ASSLTGQATDGYT
NA	TRBV10-3	TRBJ1-1	AISLQENTEAF
few	TRBV5-5	TRBJ1-1	ASSLGRLNTEAF
NA	TRBV6-4	TRBJ2-2	ASSGPSGANTGELF